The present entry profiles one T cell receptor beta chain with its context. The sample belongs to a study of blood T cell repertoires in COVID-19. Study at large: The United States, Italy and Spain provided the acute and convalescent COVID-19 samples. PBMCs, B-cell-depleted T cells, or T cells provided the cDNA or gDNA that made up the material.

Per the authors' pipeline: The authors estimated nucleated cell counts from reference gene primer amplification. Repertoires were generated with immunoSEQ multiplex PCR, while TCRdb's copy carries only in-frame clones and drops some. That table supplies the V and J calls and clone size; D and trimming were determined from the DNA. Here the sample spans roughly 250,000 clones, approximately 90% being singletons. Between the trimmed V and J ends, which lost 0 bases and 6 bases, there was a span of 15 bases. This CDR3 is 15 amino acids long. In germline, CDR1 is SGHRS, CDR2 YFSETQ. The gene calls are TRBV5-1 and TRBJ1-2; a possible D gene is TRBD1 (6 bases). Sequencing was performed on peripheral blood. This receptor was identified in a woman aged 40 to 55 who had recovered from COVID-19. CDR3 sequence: CASSLGAQGRDGYTF. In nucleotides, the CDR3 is TGCGCCAGCAGCTTGGGGGCCCAGGGGAGGGATGGCTACACCTTC.